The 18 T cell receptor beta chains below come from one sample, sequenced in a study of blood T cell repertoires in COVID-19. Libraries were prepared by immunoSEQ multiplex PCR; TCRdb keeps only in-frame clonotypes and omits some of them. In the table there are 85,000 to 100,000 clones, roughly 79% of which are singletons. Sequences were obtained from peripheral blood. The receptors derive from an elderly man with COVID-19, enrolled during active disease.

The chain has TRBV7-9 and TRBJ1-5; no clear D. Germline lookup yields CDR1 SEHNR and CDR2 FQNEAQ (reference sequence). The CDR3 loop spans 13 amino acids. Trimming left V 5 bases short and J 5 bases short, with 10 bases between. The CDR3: CASSLTQDQPQHF. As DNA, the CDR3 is TGTGCCAGCAGCCTGACCCAGGATCAGCCCCAGCATTTT.

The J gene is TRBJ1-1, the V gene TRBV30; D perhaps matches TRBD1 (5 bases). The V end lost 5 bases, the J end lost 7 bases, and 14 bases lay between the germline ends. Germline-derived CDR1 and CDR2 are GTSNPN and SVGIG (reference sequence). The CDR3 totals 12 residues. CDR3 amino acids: CAWGHSGFEAFF. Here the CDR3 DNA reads TGTGCCTGGGGACACAGCGGGTTTGAAGCTTTCTTT.

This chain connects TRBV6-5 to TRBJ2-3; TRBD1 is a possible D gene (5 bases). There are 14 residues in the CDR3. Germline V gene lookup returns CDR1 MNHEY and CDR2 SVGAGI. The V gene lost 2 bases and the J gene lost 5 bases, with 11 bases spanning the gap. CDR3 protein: CASSYRPRGDTQYF. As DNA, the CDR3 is TGTGCCAGCAGTTACAGGCCAAGGGGAGATACGCAGTATTTT.

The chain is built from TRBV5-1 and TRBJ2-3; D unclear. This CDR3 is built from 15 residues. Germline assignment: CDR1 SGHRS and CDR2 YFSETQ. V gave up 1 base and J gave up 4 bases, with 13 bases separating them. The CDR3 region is CASSLIGLRADTQYF. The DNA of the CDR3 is TGCGCCAGCAGCTTGATAGGCCTACGGGCAGATACGCAGTATTTT.

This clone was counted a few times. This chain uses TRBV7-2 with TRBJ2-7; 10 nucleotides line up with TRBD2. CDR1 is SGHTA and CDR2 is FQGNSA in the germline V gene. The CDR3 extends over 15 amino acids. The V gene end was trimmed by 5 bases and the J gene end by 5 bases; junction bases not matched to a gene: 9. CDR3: CASSTPGLATHEQYF. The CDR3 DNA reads TGTGCCAGCAGCACCCCGGGACTAGCGACCCACGAGCAGTACTTC.

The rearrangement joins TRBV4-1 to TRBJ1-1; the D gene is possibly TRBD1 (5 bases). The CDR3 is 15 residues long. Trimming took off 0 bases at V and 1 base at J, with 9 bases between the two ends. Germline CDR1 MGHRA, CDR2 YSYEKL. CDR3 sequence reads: CASSQEGRGNTEAFF. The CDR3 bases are TGCGCCAGCAGCCAAGAGGGGCGGGGGAACACTGAAGCTTTCTTT.

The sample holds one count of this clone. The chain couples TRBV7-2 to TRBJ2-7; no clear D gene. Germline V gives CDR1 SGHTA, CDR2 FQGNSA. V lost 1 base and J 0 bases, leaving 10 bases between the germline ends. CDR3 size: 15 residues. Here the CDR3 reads CASSLVGRNSYEQYF. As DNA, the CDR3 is TGTGCCAGCAGCTTAGTTGGCAGGAACTCCTACGAGCAGTACTTC.

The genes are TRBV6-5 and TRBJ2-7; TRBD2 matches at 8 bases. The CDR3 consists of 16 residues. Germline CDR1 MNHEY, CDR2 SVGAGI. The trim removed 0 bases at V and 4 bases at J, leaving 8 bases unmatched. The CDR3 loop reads CASSYSTLLAAYEQYF. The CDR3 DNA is TGTGCCAGCAGTTACTCGACTTTACTAGCGGCGTACGAGCAGTACTTC.

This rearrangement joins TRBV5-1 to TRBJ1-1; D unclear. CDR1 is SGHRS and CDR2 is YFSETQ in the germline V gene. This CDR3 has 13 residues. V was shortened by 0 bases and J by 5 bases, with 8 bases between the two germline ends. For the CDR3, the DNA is TGCGCCAGCAGCTTGGTGTGGCCTACTGAAGCTTTCTTT. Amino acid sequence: CASSLVWPTEAFF.

In nucleotides, the CDR3 is TGTGCCAGTAGTACTGGGGGGTGGGACAATCAGCCCCAGCATTTT. The encoded protein is CASSTGGWDNQPQHF. V gene TRBV19 combines with J gene TRBJ1-5, with D possibly being TRBD1 (5 bases). Germline V lookup: CDR1 LNHDA, CDR2 SQIVND (reference sequence). This CDR3 has 15 residues. V was trimmed by 4 bases and J by 3 bases, leaving 13 bases between them. Supplemented by reference TRBV19 and TRBJ1-5, the full variable domain reads DGGITQSPKYLFRKEGQNVTLSCEQNLNHDAMYWYRQDPGQGLRLIYYSQIVNDFQKGDIAEGYSVSREKKESFPLTVTSAQKNPTAFYLCASSTGGWDNQPQHFGDGTRLSIL.

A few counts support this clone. As DNA, the CDR3 is TGTGCCAGCAGCTTAGGAGGGCGTCGTGAGCAGTTCTTC. Its translation: CASSLGGRREQFF. This rearrangement joins TRBV7-3 to TRBJ2-1; weak D call: TRBD2 (6 bases). Trimming left V 2 bases short and J 9 bases short, with 11 bases between. CDR3 size: 13 residues. Germline CDR1 is SGHTA and CDR2 is FQGTGA.

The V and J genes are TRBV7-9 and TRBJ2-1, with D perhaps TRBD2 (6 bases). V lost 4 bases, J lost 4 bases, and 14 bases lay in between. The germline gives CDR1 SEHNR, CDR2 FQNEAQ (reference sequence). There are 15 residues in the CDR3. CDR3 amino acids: CASSSQGGIYNEQFF. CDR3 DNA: TGTGCCAGCAGCTCCCAGGGCGGGATATACAATGAGCAGTTCTTC.

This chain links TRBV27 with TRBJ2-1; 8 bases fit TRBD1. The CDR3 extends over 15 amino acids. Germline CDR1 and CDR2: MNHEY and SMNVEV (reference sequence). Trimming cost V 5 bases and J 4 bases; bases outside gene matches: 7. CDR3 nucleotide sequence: TGTGCCAGCAGTCGACGGACAGGGATGTACAATGAGCAGTTCTTC. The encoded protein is CASSRRTGMYNEQFF.

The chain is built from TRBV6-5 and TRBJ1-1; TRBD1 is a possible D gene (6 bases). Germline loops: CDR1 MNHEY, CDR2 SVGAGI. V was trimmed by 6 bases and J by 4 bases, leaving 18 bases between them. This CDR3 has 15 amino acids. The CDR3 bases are TGTGCCAGCAGACGACCGGACAGTGTAGGCACTGAAGCTTTCTTT. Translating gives CASRRPDSVGTEAFF.

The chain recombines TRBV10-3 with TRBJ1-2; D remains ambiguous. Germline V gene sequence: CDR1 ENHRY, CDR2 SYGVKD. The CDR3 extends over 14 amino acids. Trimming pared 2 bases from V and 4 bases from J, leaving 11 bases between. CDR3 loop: CAISEAGVPYGYTF. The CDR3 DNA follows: TGTGCCATCAGTGAGGCCGGGGTCCCCTATGGCTACACCTTC.

CDR3 bases: TGTGCCAGCAGCTTATATAGCGGGAGCTCCTACAATGAGCAGTTCTTC. Its protein product is CASSLYSGSSYNEQFF. The chain uses TRBV9 and TRBJ2-1; TRBD2 aligns across 9 bases. Trimming took 4 bases from V and 0 from J; bases not matched to a gene: 5. This CDR3 is built from 16 residues. Germline CDR1 SGDLS, CDR2 YYNGEE.

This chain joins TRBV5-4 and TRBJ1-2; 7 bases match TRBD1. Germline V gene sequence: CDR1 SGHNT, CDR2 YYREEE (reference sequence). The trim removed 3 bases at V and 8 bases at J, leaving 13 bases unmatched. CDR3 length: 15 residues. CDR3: CASSSRQGRVGGYTF. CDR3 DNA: TGTGCCAGCAGCTCCCGACAGGGAAGGGTGGGGGGCTACACCTTC.

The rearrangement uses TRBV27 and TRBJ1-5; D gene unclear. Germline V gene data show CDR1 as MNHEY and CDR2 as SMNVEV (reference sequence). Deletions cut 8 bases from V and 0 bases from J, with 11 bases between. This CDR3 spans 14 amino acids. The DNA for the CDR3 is TGTGCCAGCGATACAAAATATAGCAATCAGCCCCAGCATTTT. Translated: CASDTKYSNQPQHF.